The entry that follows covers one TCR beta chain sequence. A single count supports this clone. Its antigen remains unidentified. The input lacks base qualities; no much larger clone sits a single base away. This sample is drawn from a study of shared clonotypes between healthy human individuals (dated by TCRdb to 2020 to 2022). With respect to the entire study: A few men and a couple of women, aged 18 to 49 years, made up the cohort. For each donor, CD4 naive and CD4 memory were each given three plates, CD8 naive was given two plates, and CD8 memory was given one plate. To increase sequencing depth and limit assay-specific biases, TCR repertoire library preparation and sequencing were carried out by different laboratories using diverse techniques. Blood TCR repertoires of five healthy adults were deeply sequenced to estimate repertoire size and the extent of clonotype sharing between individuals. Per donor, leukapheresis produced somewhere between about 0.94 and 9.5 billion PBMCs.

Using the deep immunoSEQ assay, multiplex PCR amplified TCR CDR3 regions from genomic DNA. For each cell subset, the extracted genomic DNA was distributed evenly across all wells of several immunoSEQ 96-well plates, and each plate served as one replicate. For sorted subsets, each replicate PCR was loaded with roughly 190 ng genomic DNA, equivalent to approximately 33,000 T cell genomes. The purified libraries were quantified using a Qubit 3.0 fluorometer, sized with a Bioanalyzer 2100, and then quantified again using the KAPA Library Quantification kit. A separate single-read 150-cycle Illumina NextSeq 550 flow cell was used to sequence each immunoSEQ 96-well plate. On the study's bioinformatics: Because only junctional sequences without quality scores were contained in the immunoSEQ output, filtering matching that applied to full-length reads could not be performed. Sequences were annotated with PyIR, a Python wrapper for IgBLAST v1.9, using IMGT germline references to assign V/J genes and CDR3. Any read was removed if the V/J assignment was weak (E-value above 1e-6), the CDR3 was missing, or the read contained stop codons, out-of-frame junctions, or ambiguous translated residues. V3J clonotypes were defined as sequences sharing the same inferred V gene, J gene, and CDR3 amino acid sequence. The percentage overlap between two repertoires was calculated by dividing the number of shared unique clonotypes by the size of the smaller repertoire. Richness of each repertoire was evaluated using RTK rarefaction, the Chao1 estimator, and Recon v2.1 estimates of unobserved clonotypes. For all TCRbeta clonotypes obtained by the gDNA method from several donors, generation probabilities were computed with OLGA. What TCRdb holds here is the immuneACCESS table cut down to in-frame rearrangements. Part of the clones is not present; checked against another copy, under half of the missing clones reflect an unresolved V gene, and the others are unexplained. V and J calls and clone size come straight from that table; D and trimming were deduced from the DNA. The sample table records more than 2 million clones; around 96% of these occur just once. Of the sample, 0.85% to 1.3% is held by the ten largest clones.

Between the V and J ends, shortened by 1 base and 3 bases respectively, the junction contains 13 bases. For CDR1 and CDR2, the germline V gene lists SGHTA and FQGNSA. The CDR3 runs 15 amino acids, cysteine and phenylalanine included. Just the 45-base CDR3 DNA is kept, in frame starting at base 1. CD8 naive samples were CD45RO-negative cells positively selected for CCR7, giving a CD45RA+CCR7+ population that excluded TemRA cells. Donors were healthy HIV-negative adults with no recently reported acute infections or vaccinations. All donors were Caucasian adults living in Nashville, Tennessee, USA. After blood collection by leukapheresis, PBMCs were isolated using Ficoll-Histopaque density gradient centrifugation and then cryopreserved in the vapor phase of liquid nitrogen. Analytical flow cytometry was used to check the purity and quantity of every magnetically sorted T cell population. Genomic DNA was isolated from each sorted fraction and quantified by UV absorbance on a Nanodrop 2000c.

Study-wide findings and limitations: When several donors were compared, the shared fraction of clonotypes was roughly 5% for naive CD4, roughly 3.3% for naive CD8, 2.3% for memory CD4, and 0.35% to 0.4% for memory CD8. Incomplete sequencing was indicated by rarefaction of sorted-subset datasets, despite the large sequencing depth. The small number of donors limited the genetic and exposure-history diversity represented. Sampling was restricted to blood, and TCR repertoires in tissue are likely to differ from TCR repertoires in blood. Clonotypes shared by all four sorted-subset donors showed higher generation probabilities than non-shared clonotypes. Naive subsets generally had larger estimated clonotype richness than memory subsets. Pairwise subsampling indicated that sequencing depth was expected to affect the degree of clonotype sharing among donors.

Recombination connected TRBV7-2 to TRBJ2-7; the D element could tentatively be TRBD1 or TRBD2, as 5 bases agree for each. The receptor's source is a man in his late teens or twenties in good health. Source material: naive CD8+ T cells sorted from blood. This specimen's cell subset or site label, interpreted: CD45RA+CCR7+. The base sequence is TGTGCCAGCAGCTTAGGAATCGGGGCTTACTACGAGCAGTACTTC. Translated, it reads CASSLGIGAYYEQYF.